This T cell receptor (beta chain) emerged from a study of shared clonotypes between healthy human individuals. Healthy adults negative for HIV, lacking recent acute infections or vaccinations, served as donors. Using immunoSEQ multiplex PCR, the repertoire was profiled, and TCRdb retains in-frame clones only, with some absent. The sample carries about 1 million clones, about 77% recorded once. The TCR comes from a man aged 18 to 30 in good health. Sequenced sample: memory CD4+ T cells sorted from blood. Subset in this sample: CD45RA-negative fraction.

The DNA for the CDR3 is TGTGCCAGCAGTGACAGGAGCTCCTATAATTCACCCCTCCACTTT. It translates to CASSDRSSYNSPLHF. V is TRBV2 and J is TRBJ1-6; D is undetermined. The CDR3 extends over 15 amino acids. Germline V CDR1 and CDR2: SNHLY, FYNNEI. V was clipped by 3 bases and J by 0 bases, with 6 bases between them.